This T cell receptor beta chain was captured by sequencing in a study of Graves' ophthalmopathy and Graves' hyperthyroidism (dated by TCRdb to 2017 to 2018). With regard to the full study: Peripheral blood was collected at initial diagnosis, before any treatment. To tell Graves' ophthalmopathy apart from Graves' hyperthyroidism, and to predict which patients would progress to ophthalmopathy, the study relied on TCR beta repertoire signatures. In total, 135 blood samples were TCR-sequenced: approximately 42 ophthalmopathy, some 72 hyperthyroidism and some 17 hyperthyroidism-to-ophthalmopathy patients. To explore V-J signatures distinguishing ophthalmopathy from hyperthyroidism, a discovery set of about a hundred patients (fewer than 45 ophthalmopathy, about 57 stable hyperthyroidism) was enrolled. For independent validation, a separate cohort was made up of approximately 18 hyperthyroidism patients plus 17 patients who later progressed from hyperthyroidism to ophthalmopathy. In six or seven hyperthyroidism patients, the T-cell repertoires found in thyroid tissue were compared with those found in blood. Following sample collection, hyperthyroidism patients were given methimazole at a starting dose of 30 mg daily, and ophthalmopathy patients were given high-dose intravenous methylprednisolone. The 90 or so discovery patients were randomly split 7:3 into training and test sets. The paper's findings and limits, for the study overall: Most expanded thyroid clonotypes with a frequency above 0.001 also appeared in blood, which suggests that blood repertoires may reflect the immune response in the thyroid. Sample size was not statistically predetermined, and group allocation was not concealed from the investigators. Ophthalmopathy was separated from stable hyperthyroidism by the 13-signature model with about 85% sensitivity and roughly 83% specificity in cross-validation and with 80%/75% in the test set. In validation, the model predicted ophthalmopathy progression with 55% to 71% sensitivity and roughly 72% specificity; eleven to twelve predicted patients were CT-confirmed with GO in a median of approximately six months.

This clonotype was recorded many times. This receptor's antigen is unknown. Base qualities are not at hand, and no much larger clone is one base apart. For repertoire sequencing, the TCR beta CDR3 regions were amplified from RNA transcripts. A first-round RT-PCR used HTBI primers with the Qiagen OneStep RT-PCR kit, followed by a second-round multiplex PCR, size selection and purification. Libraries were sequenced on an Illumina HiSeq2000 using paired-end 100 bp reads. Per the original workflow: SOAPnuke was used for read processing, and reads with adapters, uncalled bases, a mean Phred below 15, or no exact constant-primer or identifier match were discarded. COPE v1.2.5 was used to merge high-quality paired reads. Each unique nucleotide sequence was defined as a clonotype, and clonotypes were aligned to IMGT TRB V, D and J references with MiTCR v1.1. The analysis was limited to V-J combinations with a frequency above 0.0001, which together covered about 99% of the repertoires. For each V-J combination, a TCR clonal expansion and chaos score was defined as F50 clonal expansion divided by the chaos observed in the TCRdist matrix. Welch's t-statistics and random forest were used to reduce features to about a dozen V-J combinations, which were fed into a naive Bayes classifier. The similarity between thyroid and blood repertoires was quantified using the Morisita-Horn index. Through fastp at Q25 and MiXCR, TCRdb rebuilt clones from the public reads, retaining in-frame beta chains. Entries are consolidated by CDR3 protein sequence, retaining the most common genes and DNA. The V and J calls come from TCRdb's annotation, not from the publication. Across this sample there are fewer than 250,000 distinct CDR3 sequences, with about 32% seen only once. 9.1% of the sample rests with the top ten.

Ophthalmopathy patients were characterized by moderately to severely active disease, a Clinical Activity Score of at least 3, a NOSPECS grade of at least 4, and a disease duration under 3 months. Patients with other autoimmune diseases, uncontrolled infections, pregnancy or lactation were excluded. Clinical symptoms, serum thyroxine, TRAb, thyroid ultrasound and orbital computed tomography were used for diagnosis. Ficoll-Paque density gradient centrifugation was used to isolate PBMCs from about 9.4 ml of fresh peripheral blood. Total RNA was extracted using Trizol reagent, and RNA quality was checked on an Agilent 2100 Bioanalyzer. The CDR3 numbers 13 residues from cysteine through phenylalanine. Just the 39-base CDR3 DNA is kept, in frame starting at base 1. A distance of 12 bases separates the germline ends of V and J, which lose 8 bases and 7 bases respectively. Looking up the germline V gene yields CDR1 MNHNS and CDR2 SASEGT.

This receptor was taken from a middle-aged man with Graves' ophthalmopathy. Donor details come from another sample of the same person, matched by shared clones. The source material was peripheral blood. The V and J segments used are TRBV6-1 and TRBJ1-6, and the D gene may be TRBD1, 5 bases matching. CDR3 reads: CASRRGENSPLHF. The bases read TGTGCCAGCCGCCGGGGGGAAAATTCACCCCTCCACTTT.